This paragraph covers one T cell receptor beta chain sequence. Antigen specificity is unknown. The data belong to a study of T cell responses to AZD1222 COVID-19 vaccine. The protocol was immunoSEQ multiplex PCR, while the TCRdb copy is restricted to in-frame clones and leaves out a portion. Here the sample spans some 130,000 clones, around nine tenths being singletons. The CDR3 sequence is 16 residues long. Trimming shortened V by 7 bases and J by 0 bases, and 16 bases separated the two germline ends. The germline CDR1 and CDR2 sequences are MDHEN and SYDVKM. Notes on the study in general: Mostly white British, mostly female donors; authors suggested clonal diversity may be underestimated.

The starting material was peripheral blood, obtained on day 0 of AZD1222 vaccination. The clonotype comes from an adult in good health. V is TRBV28 and J is TRBJ2-1, with D perhaps matching TRBD1 or TRBD2 (6 bases each). CDR3 DNA: TGTGCCAGCAAGGGGGGCGGGGCCTCCTCCTACAATGAGCAGTTCTTC. This translates into CASKGGGASSYNEQFF.